The next 13 T cell receptor beta chains were all read from a single sample in a study of blood T cell repertoires in COVID-19. The repertoire was sequenced with immunoSEQ multiplex PCR; TCRdb's copy has only in-frame clones and lacks some. The table records around 85,000 clones, about 82% of them present only once. The source material was peripheral blood. The receptors were gathered from a man aged 45-60 years with active COVID-19.

This clone was seen just once. This chain links TRBV5-6 with TRBJ1-5; weak D call: TRBD1 (6 bases). The CDR3 covers 16 residues. In germline, CDR1 is SGHDT, CDR2 YYEEEE. Trimming stripped 1 base from V and 6 bases from J, with 17 bases between. CDR3 DNA sequence: TGTGCCAGCAGCTTGCGGTTTGGGGGGGCAGGTCAGCCCCAGCATTTT. It encodes CASSLRFGGAGQPQHF.

This chain uses TRBV2 with TRBJ1-5, with TRBD1 matching over 8 bases. The CDR3 is 15 residues long. J was trimmed by 6 bases and V by 6 bases; bases with no gene match: 10. Germline loops: CDR1 SNHLY, CDR2 FYNNEI. This CDR3 is CASSAPDRGFQPQHF. DNA of the CDR3: TGTGCCAGCAGCGCCCCCGACAGGGGATTTCAGCCCCAGCATTTT.

The chain employs TRBV6-5 and TRBJ2-7, with 8 bases that match TRBD1. Per the germline V gene, CDR1 is MNHEY and CDR2 is SVGAGI. Losses at the gene ends were 6 bases for V and 5 bases for J; bases not matched to a gene: 9. The CDR3 runs 14 residues. The CDR3 protein is CASSLPTGADEQYF. The CDR3 region has the DNA TGTGCCAGCAGCCTCCCGACAGGGGCCGACGAGCAGTACTTC.

The rearrangement joins TRBV19 to TRBJ1-2; TRBD1 agrees at 7 bases. This CDR3 spans 17 amino acids. The V segment lost 5 bases and the J segment 2 bases; nucleotides outside the gene matches: 14. Germline V gene sequence: CDR1 LNHDA, CDR2 SQIVND (reference sequence). In DNA form, the CDR3 reads TGTGCCAGTAGTGTGTTGGCAGGGGGACTCTCGAACTATGGCTACACCTTC. It codes for CASSVLAGGLSNYGYTF.

The V call is TRBV5-1, the J call TRBJ1-4; D call uncertain. From germline, CDR1 is SGHRS and CDR2 YFSETQ. The CDR3 extends over 17 amino acids. V was shortened by 4 bases and J by 7 bases, with 23 bases between the two germline ends. This CDR3 reads CASSATGSGGGGEKLFF. CDR3 coding DNA: TGCGCCAGCAGCGCTACGGGCAGCGGAGGTGGCGGTGAAAAACTGTTTTTT. Full variable domain (rest looked up from reference TRBV5-1 and TRBJ1-4): KAGVTQTPRYLIKTRGQQVTLSCSPISGHRSVSWYQQTPGQGLQFLFEYFSETQRNKGNFPGRFSGRQFSNSRSEMNVSTLELGDSALYLCASSATGSGGGGEKLFFGSGTQLSVL.

The rearrangement joins TRBV5-4 to TRBJ2-3; 7 bases line up with TRBD2. Trimming removed 4 bases from V and 5 bases from J; junction bases left unmatched: 4. CDR3 length: 13 amino acids. Germline CDR1 is SGHNT and CDR2 is YYREEE (reference sequence). The CDR3 spells CASSPPGGDTQYF. The CDR3 nucleotides are TGTGCCAGCAGCCCTCCGGGGGGAGATACGCAGTATTTT.

This sequence joins TRBV5-1 and TRBJ2-3; a possible D gene is TRBD1 (7 bases). The CDR3 spans 16 residues. Germline CDR1 reads SGHRS; CDR2 reads YFSETQ. The ends were cut back, 1 base at V and 3 bases at J, with 15 bases in the middle. The CDR3 DNA is TGCGCCAGCAGCTTGTCTCCCCCAGGGGGGACAGATACGCAGTATTTT. Translating it yields CASSLSPPGGTDTQYF. The complete variable domain, with remaining parts taken from reference TRBV5-1 and TRBJ2-3, reads KAGVTQTPRYLIKTRGQQVTLSCSPISGHRSVSWYQQTPGQGLQFLFEYFSETQRNKGNFPGRFSGRQFSNSRSEMNVSTLELGDSALYLCASSLSPPGGTDTQYFGPGTRLTVL.

The chain's CDR3 is CASSLLPQGHSGNTIYF. The DNA for the CDR3 is TGTGCCAGCAGCTTACTCCCTCAGGGGCACTCTGGAAACACCATATATTTT. The chain is built from TRBV7-2 and TRBJ1-3; tentatively, D is TRBD1 (6 bases). The CDR3 is 17 residues long. V lost 2 bases to trimming and J lost 0 bases, with 14 bases between them. Germline lookup yields CDR1 SGHTA and CDR2 FQGNSA.

This clone appeared once. J is TRBJ1-1 and V is TRBV4-3, with TRBD1 matching 10 bases. This CDR3 region has 15 residues. Germline values: CDR1 LGHNA, CDR2 YSLEER. V shed 3 bases, J shed 4 bases, and the junction held 5 bases outside the gene matches. As DNA, the CDR3 is TGCGCCAGCAGCCACGGGACAGGGGAGTTCACTGAAGCTTTCTTT. Translation: CASSHGTGEFTEAFF.

V gene TRBV2 combines with J gene TRBJ1-1, with 7 bases lining up with TRBD1. Germline loops: CDR1 SNHLY, CDR2 FYNNEI. The V segment lost 4 bases and the J segment 5 bases; nucleotides outside the gene matches: 7. The CDR3 loop spans 14 amino acids. CDR3 nucleotide sequence: TGTGCCAGCAGTGCTTTTCCAGGGGGAACTGAAGCTTTCTTT. Protein sequence: CASSAFPGGTEAFF. Drawing the rest from reference TRBV2 and TRBJ1-1, the complete variable domain is EPEVTQTPSHQVTQMGQEVILRCVPISNHLYFYWYRQILGQKVEFLVSFYNNEISEKSEIFDDQFSVERPDGSNFTLKIRSTKLEDSAMYFCASSAFPGGTEAFFGQGTRLTVV.

Written as DNA, the CDR3 is TGTGCCAGCAGCCTTACAGGTAGCAATCAGCCCCAGCATTTT. Translation gives CASSLTGSNQPQHF. The chain uses TRBV3-1 (or the pseudogene TRBV3-2) and TRBJ1-5; perhaps TRBD1 as D (5 bases). Germline CDR1 and CDR2: LGHDT and YNNKEL (reference sequence). V lost 4 bases to trimming and J lost 0 bases, with 7 bases between them. The CDR3 extends over 14 amino acids.

In this sample, this clone turned up once. The chain recombines TRBV28 with TRBJ2-6; the D is unclear. The CDR3 sequence is 16 residues long. The germline V gene has CDR1 MDHEN and CDR2 SYDVKM. V was clipped by 5 bases and J by 2 bases, with 13 bases between them. The CDR3 is CASSPDTIPGANVLTF. CDR3 in DNA: TGTGCCAGCAGTCCAGACACCATCCCTGGGGCCAACGTCCTGACTTTC.

In DNA, the CDR3 is TGTGCCAGCAGCTTCGAGGGAACCTATGGCTACACCTTC. Protein sequence: CASSFEGTYGYTF. V gene TRBV7-2 combines with J gene TRBJ1-2; the D is unclear. Trimming pared 3 bases from V and 4 bases from J, leaving 9 bases between. Looked up from germline, CDR1 is SGHTA and CDR2 is FQGNSA. CDR3 length equals 13 residues. The full variable domain, with the rest looked up from reference TRBV7-2 and TRBJ1-2, is GAGVSQSPSNKVTEKGKDVELRCDPISGHTALYWYRQSLGQGLEFLIYFQGNSAPDKSGLPSDRFSAERTGGSVSTLTIQRTQQEDSAVYLCASSFEGTYGYTFGSGTRLTVV.